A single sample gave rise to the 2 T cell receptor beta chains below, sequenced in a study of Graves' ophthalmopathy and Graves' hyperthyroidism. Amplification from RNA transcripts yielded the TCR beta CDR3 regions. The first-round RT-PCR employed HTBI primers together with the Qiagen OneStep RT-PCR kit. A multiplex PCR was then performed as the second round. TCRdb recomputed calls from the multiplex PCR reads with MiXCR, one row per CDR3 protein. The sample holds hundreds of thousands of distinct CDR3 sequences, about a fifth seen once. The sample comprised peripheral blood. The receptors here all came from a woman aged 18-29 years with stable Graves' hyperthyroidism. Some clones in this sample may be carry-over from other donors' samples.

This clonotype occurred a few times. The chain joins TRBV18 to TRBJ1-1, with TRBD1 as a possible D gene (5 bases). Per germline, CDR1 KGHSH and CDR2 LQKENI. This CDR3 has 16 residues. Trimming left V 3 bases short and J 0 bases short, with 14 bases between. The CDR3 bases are TGTGCCAGCTCACCTCCTCGAGGCAGGGTGAACACTGAAGCTTTCTTT. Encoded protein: CASSPPRGRVNTEAFF.

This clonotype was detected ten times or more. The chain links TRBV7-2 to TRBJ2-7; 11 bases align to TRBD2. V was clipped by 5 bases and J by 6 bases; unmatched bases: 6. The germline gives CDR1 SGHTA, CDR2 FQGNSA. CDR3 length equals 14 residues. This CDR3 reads CASSETSGRSEQYF. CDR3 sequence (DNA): TGTGCCAGCAGCGAAACTAGCGGGAGAAGCGAGCAGTACTTC.